Listed here are 25 T cell receptor beta chains from one sample, sequenced in a study of blood T cell repertoires in COVID-19. Method: immunoSEQ multiplex PCR; TCRdb's copy keeps in-frame clones and lacks some. The sample holds roughly 230,000 clones, roughly 86% seen once. Material for sequencing was peripheral blood. These receptors were obtained from a human donor in a cohort sampled during active COVID-19.

This chain links TRBV6-2 or TRBV6-3 with TRBJ2-7; a possible D gene is TRBD2 (6 bases). Trimming cost V 0 bases and J 0 bases, with 12 bases left between them. The CDR3 covers 16 residues. Germline V gives CDR1 MNHEY, CDR2 SVGEGT. The CDR3 DNA reads TGTGCCAGCAGTTACTCGAGGCGGCGGGACTCCTACGAGCAGTACTTC. Its translation is CASSYSRRRDSYEQYF.

A single count supports this clone. The CDR3 nucleotides read TGTGCCAGCAGCGGGGGACAGATATTTCACGAGCAGTACTTC. Its translation: CASSGGQIFHEQYF. V usage is TRBV9 and J usage is TRBJ2-7; 7 nucleotides line up with TRBD1. CDR1 and CDR2 (germline): SGDLS, YYNGEE. With 3 bases clipped from V and 5 bases from J, the junction kept 8 bases outside the gene matches. The CDR3 is made up of 14 amino acids.

The V gene is TRBV4-1, the J gene TRBJ2-7; 8 nucleotides align to TRBD1. Germline V gene data show CDR1 as MGHRA and CDR2 as YSYEKL. CDR3 size: 15 residues. The ends lost 4 bases at V and 5 bases at J; junction bases unmatched: 10. The CDR3 DNA reads TGCGCCAGCAGCCCGCGGGACAGGATAATGGACGAGCAGTACTTC. Residues: CASSPRDRIMDEQYF.

The V gene is TRBV28, the J gene TRBJ1-2; TRBD1 might be the D (5 bases). CDR3 size: 13 residues. V was shortened by 6 bases and J by 4 bases, with 12 bases between the two germline ends. The germline V gene encodes CDR1 MDHEN and CDR2 SYDVKM. CDR3 DNA sequence: TGTGCCAGCAGGATGACAGCCCTCTATGGCTACACCTTC. It encodes CASRMTALYGYTF.

The rearrangement uses TRBV4-2 and TRBJ2-5; 7 positions match TRBD2. Per the germline V gene, CDR1 is LGHNA and CDR2 is YNFKEQ. There are 14 residues in the CDR3. V lost 0 bases to trimming and J lost 4 bases; unmatched junction nucleotides: 2. The CDR3 sequence is CASSQEGGRETQYF. CDR3 nucleotides: TGTGCCAGCAGCCAAGAAGGCGGGAGAGAGACCCAGTACTTC.

The chain has TRBV9 and TRBJ2-5; possible D gene TRBD1, 5 bases. The CDR3 runs 14 residues. CDR1 SGDLS and CDR2 YYNGEE come from the germline V gene. The ends were cut back, 1 base at V and 4 bases at J, with 11 bases in the middle. CDR3 sequence (DNA): TGTGCCAGCAGCGTACCGGACATAACAGAGACCCAGTACTTC. Amino acids: CASSVPDITETQYF.

V usage is TRBV3-1 (or the pseudogene TRBV3-2) and J usage is TRBJ1-1; D uncertain. CDR1 and CDR2 (germline): LGHDT, YNNKEL (reference sequence). This CDR3 comprises 14 residues. The germline V and J ends were trimmed by 2 bases and 6 bases, with 13 bases remaining between them. The CDR3 DNA follows: TGTGCCAGCAGCCAAAGAGGGTCTGAAGCTGAAGCTTTCTTT. Encoded protein: CASSQRGSEAEAFF.

The chain joins TRBV7-2 to TRBJ2-7; 8 nucleotides agree with TRBD1. CDR1 is SGHTA and CDR2 is FQGNSA in the germline V gene. J was trimmed by 4 bases and V by 0 bases; bases with no gene match: 8. This CDR3 is built from 16 residues. The CDR3 protein is CASSLAPGGAVYEQYF. The CDR3 bases are TGTGCCAGCAGCTTAGCCCCAGGGGGCGCTGTATACGAGCAGTACTTC.

This chain connects TRBV6-5 to TRBJ1-3; no reliable D call. The length of the CDR3 is 14 residues. Germline loops: CDR1 MNHEY, CDR2 SVGAGI. Trimming shortened V by 4 bases and J by 4 bases, and 11 bases separated the two germline ends. DNA for the CDR3: TGTGCCAGCAGTTCCGGGAGCCAAGGAAACACCATATATTTT. Translated: CASSSGSQGNTIYF.

The V gene is TRBV10-3, the J gene TRBJ2-3; TRBD2 matches 8 bases. The CDR3 is made up of 17 amino acids. J lost 1 base, V lost 4 bases, and 10 bases had no gene match. Germline CDR1 is ENHRY and CDR2 is SYGVKD. CDR3 sequence: CAISVPIAGRGTDTQYF. CDR3 DNA sequence: TGTGCCATCAGTGTTCCAATAGCGGGACGCGGCACAGATACGCAGTATTTT.

V usage is TRBV7-2 and J usage is TRBJ1-1; D remains ambiguous. V gave up 2 bases and J gave up 0 bases, with 13 bases separating them. CDR1 and CDR2 from the germline V gene are SGHTA and FQGNSA. The CDR3 covers 16 residues. For the CDR3, the DNA is TGTGCCAGCAGCTTAAATGTAGGGAGGGTGAACACTGAAGCTTTCTTT. It specifies CASSLNVGRVNTEAFF.

Of note for this clone: One end of the junction does not line up with germline, which may come from a read error. This chain links TRBV5-4 with TRBJ1-2; 10 nucleotides match TRBD1. CDR3 length: 12 amino acids. Looked up from germline, CDR1 is SGHNT and CDR2 is YYREEE (reference sequence). The CDR3 coding sequence is TGTGCCAGTTCGACCGACAGGGGGCCGTACGCCTTC. This codes for CASSTDRGPYAF.

The CDR3: CASSYRESTEAFF. The CDR3 region has the DNA TGTGCCAGCAGTTACCGGGAAAGCACTGAAGCTTTCTTT. This chain joins TRBV6-2 or TRBV6-3 and TRBJ1-1; the D is unclear. The germline V and J ends were trimmed by 2 bases and 4 bases, with 8 bases remaining between them. CDR1 and CDR2 (germline): MNHEY, SVGEGT. This CDR3 has 13 amino acids.

The J gene is TRBJ2-7, the V gene TRBV7-9; possibly TRBD2 for D (7 bases). Trimming left V 3 bases short and J 4 bases short, with 10 bases between. CDR3 size: 13 residues. Germline CDR1 and CDR2: SEHNR and FQNEAQ (reference sequence). The CDR3 DNA follows: TGTGCCAGCAGCTTTAGGGGGGGGTACGAGCAGTACTTC. This translates into CASSFRGGYEQYF.

This clone was seen a single time. The V gene is TRBV5-1, the J gene TRBJ1-6, with 9 bases identical to TRBD1. With V trimmed by 4 bases and J by 8 bases, 4 bases remained unmatched. The CDR3 length is 14 residues. Germline CDR1 is SGHRS and CDR2 is YFSETQ. The CDR3 coding sequence is TGCGCCAGCAGCCCGGGACAGGGATATTCACCCCTCCACTTT. It translates to CASSPGQGYSPLHF.

V and J are TRBV4-3 and TRBJ1-4; the D is unclear. V was pared by 3 bases and J by 0 bases, with 5 bases between. This CDR3 is 14 amino acids long. Germline V lookup: CDR1 LGHNA, CDR2 YSLEER. CDR3 protein: CASSQLATNEKLFF. The CDR3 bases are TGCGCCAGCAGCCAGTTAGCAACTAATGAAAAACTGTTTTTT.

In its sample, this clone was seen a few times. The V call is TRBV7-2, the J call TRBJ1-2; no firm D call. CDR1 SGHTA and CDR2 FQGNSA come from the germline V gene. The CDR3 covers 13 residues. Trimming removed 1 base at V and 8 bases at J, with 11 bases between. The CDR3 DNA follows: TGTGCCAGCAGCTTAGGGAGGGAAGGCGGCTACACCTTC. Translated, it gives CASSLGREGGYTF.

The rearrangement joins TRBV27 to TRBJ2-7, with 9 bases that match TRBD1. The CDR3 covers 17 residues. Germline V gene sequence: CDR1 MNHEY, CDR2 SMNVEV (reference sequence). The J segment lost 5 bases and the V segment lost 1 base, leaving 12 bases of the junction unmatched. The CDR3 region is CASSLYGSGQGINEQYF. DNA of the CDR3: TGTGCCAGCAGTTTATATGGGTCGGGACAGGGTATAAACGAGCAGTACTTC.

The gene calls are TRBV28 and TRBJ2-7; D possibly corresponds to TRBD1 (5 bases). V dropped 3 bases and J dropped 4 bases, with 10 bases sitting between them. The CDR3 runs 13 residues. Germline V lookup: CDR1 MDHEN, CDR2 SYDVKM. CDR3: CASSFSTVYEQYF. The CDR3 bases are TGTGCCAGCAGTTTCTCGACAGTTTACGAGCAGTACTTC.

This rearrangement joins TRBV15 to TRBJ2-1; 8 nucleotides agree with TRBD2. Trimming cost V 3 bases and J 0 bases; bases outside gene matches: 13. Germline V gene sequence: CDR1 LNHNV, CDR2 YYDKDF (reference sequence). This CDR3 is 19 amino acids long. The CDR3 sequence is CATSRLIGAGESSYNEQFF. Here the CDR3 DNA reads TGTGCCACCAGCAGGCTAATCGGAGCGGGGGAGAGCTCCTACAATGAGCAGTTCTTC.

This chain joins TRBV4-2 and TRBJ1-3, with 11 positions matching TRBD1. CDR3 length: 18 amino acids. The trim removed 1 base at V and 6 bases at J, leaving 11 bases unmatched. The germline CDR1 and CDR2 sequences are LGHNA and YNFKEQ. DNA of the CDR3: TGTGCCAGCAGCCAAGCCCCCCCGGACAGGGGGCGCGAAAACACCATATATTTT. Protein sequence: CASSQAPPDRGRENTIYF.

The chain has TRBV5-6 and TRBJ1-1, with D possibly being TRBD1 (5 bases). This CDR3 is built from 15 residues. V was pared by 2 bases and J by 5 bases, with 16 bases between. In germline, CDR1 is SGHDT, CDR2 YYEEEE. CDR3 sequence reads: CASSLGIGGGTEAFF. CDR3 sequence (DNA): TGTGCCAGCAGCTTAGGTATCGGGGGAGGGACTGAAGCTTTCTTT.

The genes are TRBV10-3 and TRBJ2-3; 13 positions match TRBD2. This CDR3 is 15 amino acids long. V lost 1 base and J lost 14; bases outside the gene matches: 9. Germline V gene lookup returns CDR1 ENHRY and CDR2 SYGVKD. The CDR3 region is CAISEYRTSGSVVYF. The CDR3 DNA sequence: TGTGCCATCAGTGAGTATAGGACTAGCGGGAGTGTTGTGTATTTT.

Comments on this clone: The sample carries other DNA sequences with the same CDR3. V and J are TRBV19 and TRBJ2-6; a possible D gene is TRBD2 (5 bases). CDR1 and CDR2 from the germline V gene are LNHDA and SQIVND (reference sequence). The CDR3 is 16 amino acids. V was trimmed by 3 bases and J by 0 bases, leaving 9 bases between them. The CDR3 DNA sequence: TGTGCCAGTAGTATCGGGGTGTTCTCTGGGGCCAACGTCCTGACTTTC. Translated: CASSIGVFSGANVLTF.

The V and J genes are TRBV19 and TRBJ2-6; the match to TRBD1 covers 9 bases. This CDR3 is built from 19 residues. V was clipped by 3 bases and J by 0 bases; unmatched bases: 9. CDR1 and CDR2 (germline): LNHDA, SQIVND (reference sequence). CDR3 amino acids: CASSIATGTGSSGANVLTF. The CDR3, as DNA: TGTGCCAGTAGTATCGCGACCGGGACAGGGTCCTCTGGGGCCAACGTCCTGACTTTC.